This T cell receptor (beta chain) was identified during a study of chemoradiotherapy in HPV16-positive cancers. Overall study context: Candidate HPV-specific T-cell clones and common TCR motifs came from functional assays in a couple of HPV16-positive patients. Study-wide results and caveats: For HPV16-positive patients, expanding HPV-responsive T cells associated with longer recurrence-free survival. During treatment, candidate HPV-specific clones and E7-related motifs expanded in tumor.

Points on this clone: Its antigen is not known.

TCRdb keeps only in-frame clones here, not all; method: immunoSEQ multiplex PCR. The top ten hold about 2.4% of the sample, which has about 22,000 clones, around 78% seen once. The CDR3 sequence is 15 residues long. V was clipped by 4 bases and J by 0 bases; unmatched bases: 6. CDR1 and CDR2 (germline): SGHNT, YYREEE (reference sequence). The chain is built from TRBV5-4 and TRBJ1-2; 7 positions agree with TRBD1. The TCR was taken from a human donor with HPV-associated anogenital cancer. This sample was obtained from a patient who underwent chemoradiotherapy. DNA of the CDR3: TGTGCCAGCAGCGTCGTGGGACAGTCTAACTATGGCTACACCTTC. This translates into CASSVVGQSNYGYTF. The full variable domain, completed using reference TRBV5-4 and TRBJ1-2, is ETGVTQSPTHLIKTRGQQVTLRCSSQSGHNTVSWYQQALGQGPQFIFQYYREEENGRGNFPPRFSGLQFPNYSSELNVNALELDDSALYLCASSVVGQSNYGYTFGSGTRLTVV.